What follows are 17 T cell receptor beta chains derived from one specimen sequenced in a study of early stage breast cancer tumors. The protocol was immunoSEQ multiplex PCR, while the TCRdb copy is restricted to in-frame clones and leaves out a portion. Among roughly 10,000 clones, 65% to 70% were seen once, and the ten largest hold 6.5% to 9%. The specimen was breast tumor tissue. Every receptor here comes from a person aged 45-60 years with breast cancer.

The V gene is TRBV11-3, the J gene TRBJ2-5; D unclear. Trimming removed 5 bases at V and 1 base at J, with 8 bases between. Germline V gene sequence: CDR1 SGHNT, CDR2 YENEEA. The CDR3 totals 13 residues. The CDR3 bases are TGTGCCAGCAGCAACGGGCCCCAAGAGACCCAGTACTTC. It yields the protein CASSNGPQETQYF.

The V and J genes are TRBV6-1 and TRBJ2-1; TRBD2 matches 7 bases. This CDR3 is 13 amino acids long. Germline V CDR1 and CDR2: MNHNS, SASEGT. J was trimmed by 3 bases and V by 6 bases; bases with no gene match: 2. Here the CDR3 DNA reads TGTGCCAGCAGGACTAGCTACTACAATGAGCAGTTCTTC. This gives the protein CASRTSYYNEQFF.

V is TRBV19 and J is TRBJ1-5; maybe TRBD1 (6 bases). CDR3 length: 15 residues. V dropped 7 bases and J dropped 4 bases, with 17 bases sitting between them. Germline CDR1 and CDR2: LNHDA and SQIVND (reference sequence). In nucleotides, the CDR3 is TGTGCCAGTATTGGGTCGGGGGGCGGGAATCAGCCCCAGCATTTT. It is translated as CASIGSGGGNQPQHF.

This clone was observed a handful of times. The chain is built from TRBV14 and TRBJ2-4; a possible D gene is TRBD1 (5 bases). With 4 bases removed from V and 0 bases from J, the gap between germline ends came to 16 bases. The CDR3 covers 17 residues. Per germline, CDR1 SGHDN and CDR2 FVKESK. CDR3 bases: TGTGCCAGCAGCCCCCTTTCTCCAGGGTTAGCCAAAAACATTCAGTACTTC. This codes for CASSPLSPGLAKNIQYF.

This clone was detected once. The V gene is TRBV29-1, the J gene TRBJ2-2, with D perhaps matching TRBD1 (5 bases). CDR1 and CDR2 from the germline V gene are SQVTM and ANQGSEA. The germline V and J ends were trimmed by 4 bases and 5 bases, with 14 bases remaining between them. The CDR3 is 14 amino acids. The CDR3: CSVVRQGGTGELFF. The CDR3 bases are TGCAGCGTTGTTCGCCAGGGTGGAACCGGGGAGCTGTTTTTT.

The chain combines TRBV7-2 with TRBJ1-3; D is unresolved. Trimming removed 1 base at V and 4 bases at J, with 2 bases between. CDR1 and CDR2 (germline): SGHTA, FQGNSA. CDR3 length: 12 amino acids. The CDR3 DNA follows: TGTGCCAGCAGCTTAGTCGGAAACACCATATATTTT. Encoded protein: CASSLVGNTIYF.

This clone was seen only a few times. V gene TRBV4-2 combines with J gene TRBJ1-2; D perhaps matches TRBD1 (5 bases). Between the trimmed V and J ends, which lost 0 bases and 11 bases, there was a span of 7 bases. The CDR3 extends over 11 amino acids. Germline V lookup: CDR1 LGHNA, CDR2 YNFKEQ. The CDR3 sequence is CASSQEGTYTF. The CDR3 nucleotides are TGTGCCAGCAGCCAAGAGGGGACGTACACCTTC.

The chain employs TRBV7-9 and TRBJ1-2; D gene uncertain. CDR1 and CDR2 (germline): SEHNR, FQNEAQ (reference sequence). Deletions cut 6 bases from V and 4 bases from J, with 15 bases between. The CDR3 sequence is 14 residues long. The CDR3, as DNA: TGTGCCAGCAGTTTTGGCCCGCTAGTCTATGGCTACACCTTC. Protein sequence: CASSFGPLVYGYTF. The full variable domain, with the rest looked up from reference TRBV7-9 and TRBJ1-2, is DTGVSQNPRHKITKRGQNVTFRCDPISEHNRLYWYRQTLGQGPEFLTYFQNEAQLEKSRLLSDRFSAERPKGSFSTLEIQRTEQGDSAMYLCASSFGPLVYGYTFGSGTRLTVV.

The chain couples TRBV7-8 to TRBJ1-1, with D perhaps matching TRBD1 (6 bases). Germline V gene data show CDR1 as SGHVS and CDR2 as FQNEAQ. The CDR3 has 16 residues. V gave up 0 bases and J gave up 0 bases, with 11 bases separating them. The CDR3 nucleotides read TGTGCCAGCAGCTTAGCCTGGGGGGCTATGAACACTGAAGCTTTCTTT. It encodes CASSLAWGAMNTEAFF.

This clone was counted between two and nine times. The chain couples TRBV5-8 to TRBJ1-1; maybe TRBD1 (6 bases). Deletions cut 9 bases from V and 4 bases from J, with 10 bases between. There are 11 residues in the CDR3. Germline assignment: CDR1 SGHTS and CDR2 YDEGEE. This chain's CDR3 is CATHRVTEAFF. DNA for the CDR3: TGTGCCACCCACAGGGTCACTGAAGCTTTCTTT.

The rearrangement links TRBV5-1 to TRBJ2-2; 13 bases align to TRBD2. The V gene's germline CDR1 is SGHRS and CDR2 YFSETQ. The ends lost 2 bases at V and 4 bases at J; junction bases unmatched: 8. The CDR3 is 18 residues long. CDR3 in amino acids: CASSLLGLAGIGTGELFF. CDR3 bases: TGCGCCAGCAGCTTACTGGGACTAGCGGGGATTGGCACCGGGGAGCTGTTTTTT.

V and J are TRBV27 and TRBJ1-5, with no clear D. This CDR3 comprises 15 residues. Per germline, CDR1 MNHEY and CDR2 SMNVEV (reference sequence). The V and J ends lost 3 bases and 0 bases respectively, with 9 bases between them. CDR3 region: CASSLSRYSNQPQHF. CDR3 nucleotides: TGTGCCAGCAGTTTGAGCAGGTATAGCAATCAGCCCCAGCATTTT.

This clone was found once. This rearrangement joins TRBV18 to TRBJ2-3, with D hard to call. This CDR3 region has 15 residues. Germline V lookup: CDR1 KGHSH, CDR2 LQKENI. V lost 3 bases and J 3 bases, leaving 13 bases between the germline ends. The CDR3 DNA sequence: TGTGCCAGCTCACCCGCCTGGGAAGAGACAGATACGCAGTATTTT. This gives the protein CASSPAWEETDTQYF.

This clone showed up just a few times. This sequence joins TRBV7-8 and TRBJ2-7; maybe TRBD2 (5 bases). V lost 2 bases and J lost 5, with 10 bases in between. Germline loops: CDR1 SGHVS, CDR2 FQNEAQ. The CDR3 contains 13 residues. The DNA for the CDR3 is TGTGCCAGCAGCTTAAGTAGCGTCAACGAGCAGTACTTC. Protein: CASSLSSVNEQYF.

The chain uses TRBV11-3 and TRBJ2-4; 11 positions match TRBD2. The CDR3 contains 16 residues. Per germline, CDR1 SGHNT and CDR2 YENEEA. The junction had 7 bases not matched to a gene; V was cut back by 3 bases and J by 6 bases. Written as DNA, the CDR3 is TGTGCCAGCAGCTTCCGACTAGCGGGATTGGGAAACATTCAGTACTTC. Its translation is CASSFRLAGLGNIQYF.

The chain has TRBV7-2 and TRBJ1-2; D call uncertain. The CDR3 runs to 12 residues. V lost 5 bases and J 4 bases, leaving 8 bases between the germline ends. CDR1 SGHTA and CDR2 FQGNSA come from the germline V gene. The CDR3 is CASSASPYGYTF. The DNA for the CDR3 is TGTGCCAGCAGCGCTTCACCCTATGGCTACACCTTC.

The chain links TRBV2 to TRBJ2-7; 7 bases are a match to TRBD1. V gave up 3 bases and J gave up 2 bases; unmatched junction bases: 4. CDR1 is SNHLY, CDR2 FYNNEI, per germline. CDR3 length equals 14 residues. CDR3 loop: CASSDPGTAYEQYF. The CDR3 bases are TGTGCCAGCAGTGACCCCGGGACAGCCTACGAGCAGTACTTC.